Each of the 20 T cell receptor beta chains below was sequenced from the same sample in a study of T cell changes during pregnancy in multiple sclerosis. This table comes from immunoSEQ multiplex PCR, and its TCRdb copy is limited to in-frame clones, with some not included. The data show about 50,000 clones, about 90% seen once. The sample in question was CD4+ T cells from peripheral blood mononuclear cells, obtained after pregnancy. The origin of the receptors is a female donor with multiple sclerosis, enrolled in a pregnancy study.

The chain is built from TRBV7-2 and TRBJ2-1; 7 nucleotides line up with TRBD1. This CDR3 is 15 amino acids long. V lost 5 bases, J lost 6 bases, and 10 bases stayed unmatched. CDR1 and CDR2 (germline): SGHTA, FQGNSA. The CDR3 sequence is CASSSRQGVPNEQFF. The DNA of the CDR3 is TGTGCCAGCAGCAGTAGACAGGGAGTTCCCAATGAGCAGTTCTTC. The full variable domain, rest sourced from reference TRBV7-2 and TRBJ2-1, is GAGVSQSPSNKVTEKGKDVELRCDPISGHTALYWYRQSLGQGLEFLIYFQGNSAPDKSGLPSDRFSAERTGGSVSTLTIQRTQQEDSAVYLCASSSRQGVPNEQFFGPGTRLTVL.

CDR3 DNA: TGTGCCAGCAGCTACCTAGCAGGGGCCCGGCGGGAGCAGTACTTC. Translating gives CASSYLAGARREQYF. The chain combines TRBV7-2 with TRBJ2-7; a possible D gene is TRBD1 (6 bases). V dropped 4 bases and J dropped 7 bases, with 20 bases sitting between them. Germline assignment: CDR1 SGHTA and CDR2 FQGNSA. The CDR3 is 15 amino acids. Full variable domain (remainder filled in from reference TRBV7-2 and TRBJ2-7): GAGVSQSPSNKVTEKGKDVELRCDPISGHTALYWYRQSLGQGLEFLIYFQGNSAPDKSGLPSDRFSAERTGGSVSTLTIQRTQQEDSAVYLCASSYLAGARREQYFGPGTRLTVT.

This chain uses TRBV19 with TRBJ2-7, with 14 bases aligning to TRBD2. Germline values: CDR1 LNHDA, CDR2 SQIVND (reference sequence). Losses at the gene ends were 1 base for V and 10 bases for J; bases not matched to a gene: 6. The CDR3 is 15 amino acids. The CDR3, as DNA: TGTGCCAGTAGTATAGGGGGACTAGCGGGGGCCCCTCAGTACTTC. Its translation is CASSIGGLAGAPQYF.

The V gene is TRBV10-2, the J gene TRBJ2-2, with TRBD1 matching over 7 bases. The V gene's germline CDR1 is WSHSY and CDR2 SAAADI. This CDR3 has 13 residues. V trimming: 8 bases; J trimming: 5 bases; junction bases outside the gene matches: 5. In nucleotides, the CDR3 is TGCGCCAGCGGACAGGCGAGAACCGGGGAGCTGTTTTTT. Translation: CASGQARTGELFF.

This clone was counted only a few times. The J gene is TRBJ1-2, the V gene TRBV5-1; tentatively, D is TRBD1 (6 bases). Germline CDR1 reads SGHRS; CDR2 reads YFSETQ. The CDR3 runs 13 residues. V lost 0 bases and J lost 8, with 11 bases in between. The CDR3 nucleotides read TGCGCCAGCAGCTTGGTGGGGGCTGGAGGCTACACCTTC. It codes for CASSLVGAGGYTF. The variable domain in full, with the rest retrieved from reference TRBV5-1 and TRBJ1-2, is KAGVTQTPRYLIKTRGQQVTLSCSPISGHRSVSWYQQTPGQGLQFLFEYFSETQRNKGNFPGRFSGRQFSNSRSEMNVSTLELGDSALYLCASSLVGAGGYTFGSGTRLTVV.

V and J are TRBV7-8 and TRBJ1-5; TRBD1 is a possible D gene (5 bases). Per the germline V gene, CDR1 is SGHVS and CDR2 is FQNEAQ. The CDR3 has 16 residues. Between the trimmed V and J ends, which lost 1 base and 1 base, there was a span of 11 bases. The CDR3 protein is CASSLVGGTSNQPQHF. In nucleotides, the CDR3 is TGTGCCAGCAGCTTAGTCGGGGGGACGAGCAATCAGCCCCAGCATTTT.

A single count supports this clone. The chain carries TRBV11-2 and TRBJ2-2; 7 nucleotides match TRBD1. CDR1 is SGHAT and CDR2 is FQNNGV in the germline V gene. Unmatched junction bases numbered 6, after V lost 5 bases and J lost 3 bases. The CDR3 runs 15 residues. The CDR3, as DNA: TGTGCCAGCAGCCAAGGGGGCCGGGACACCGGGGAGCTGTTTTTT. This sequence encodes CASSQGGRDTGELFF.

The genes are TRBV7-6 and TRBJ2-2; 7 bases fit TRBD1. The CDR3 runs to 14 residues. Trimming took 4 bases from V and 7 from J; bases not matched to a gene: 6. Germline CDR1 and CDR2: SGHVS and FNYEAQ. CDR3 DNA: TGTGCCAGCAGCTCACAGGGGAGCCGCGGGGAGCTGTTTTTT. It yields the protein CASSSQGSRGELFF.

DNA of the CDR3: TGTGCCAGCAGCTTAACCCTGACAACCTACAATGAGCAGTTCTTC. Encoded protein: CASSLTLTTYNEQFF. The rearrangement uses TRBV11-2 and TRBJ2-1, with D uncertain. Germline V gene sequence: CDR1 SGHAT, CDR2 FQNNGV. CDR3 length: 15 amino acids. The V end lost 2 bases, the J end lost 2 bases, and 10 bases lay between the germline ends. The full variable domain, in which reference TRBV11-2 and TRBJ2-1 provide the parts outside the CDR3, is EAGVAQSPRYKIIEKRQSVAFWCNPISGHATLYWYQQILGQGPKLLIQFQNNGVVDDSQLPKDRFSAERLKGVDSTLKIQPAKLEDSAVYLCASSLTLTTYNEQFFGPGTRLTVL.

This clone has a single count. The chain employs TRBV2 and TRBJ2-1; 13 positions agree with TRBD2. CDR3 length: 18 amino acids. V shed 6 bases and J 4 bases; nucleotides not matched to a gene: 12. The germline V gene encodes CDR1 SNHLY and CDR2 FYNNEI. The CDR3 region is CASRGLSQLAGGYNEQFF. CDR3 bases: TGTGCCAGCAGGGGATTATCCCAACTAGCGGGAGGGTACAATGAGCAGTTCTTC. The complete variable domain, with remaining parts taken from reference TRBV2 and TRBJ2-1, reads EPEVTQTPSHQVTQMGQEVILRCVPISNHLYFYWYRQILGQKVEFLVSFYNNEISEKSEIFDDQFSVERPDGSNFTLKIRSTKLEDSAMYFCASRGLSQLAGGYNEQFFGPGTRLTVL.

This clone was counted only a few times. The chain uses TRBV28 and TRBJ1-2; a possible D gene is TRBD1 (5 bases). This CDR3 contains 13 residues. The germline V gene encodes CDR1 MDHEN and CDR2 SYDVKM. V lost 2 bases and J 2 bases, leaving 6 bases between the germline ends. The CDR3 protein is CASSLAGNYGYTF. The CDR3 DNA follows: TGTGCCAGCAGTTTAGCAGGGAACTATGGCTACACCTTC.

V and J are TRBV6-5 and TRBJ2-5, with 8 bases matching TRBD2. With V trimmed by 11 bases and J by 2 bases, 13 bases remained unmatched. Germline-derived CDR1 and CDR2 are MNHEY and SVGAGI. The CDR3 has 15 residues. CDR3 residues: CAGDGCGRRQETQYF. The CDR3 coding sequence is TGTGCCGGAGATGGGTGCGGGAGGAGACAAGAGACCCAGTACTTC.

V gene TRBV7-3 combines with J gene TRBJ2-1, with TRBD2 identical over 9 bases. Germline loops: CDR1 SGHTA, CDR2 FQGTGA. The CDR3 sequence is 14 residues long. Unmatched junction bases numbered 5, after V lost 1 base and J lost 10 bases. As DNA, the CDR3 is TGTGCCAGCAGCTTAATGGGACTAGCAGACGAGCAGTTCTTC. This gives the protein CASSLMGLADEQFF.

The chain combines TRBV7-9 with TRBJ1-1; no clear D gene. Germline CDR1 reads SEHNR; CDR2 reads FQNEAQ (reference sequence). V shed 1 base and J shed 7 bases, with 7 bases lying between them. The CDR3 is made up of 12 amino acids. The CDR3 DNA follows: TGTGCCAGCAGCTTAGACGAGGGTGAAGCTTTCTTT. Amino acid sequence: CASSLDEGEAFF.

This chain joins TRBV28 and TRBJ1-2; 7 bases are shared with TRBD1. Germline loops: CDR1 MDHEN, CDR2 SYDVKM. V was pared by 5 bases and J by 8 bases, with 8 bases of the junction left unmatched. The CDR3 spans 13 residues. The CDR3 protein is CASSLPTGRGYTF. CDR3 nucleotide sequence: TGTGCCAGCAGTCTACCGACAGGGAGAGGCTACACCTTC.

This clone was detected only a few times. V is TRBV2 and J is TRBJ2-2; 9 bases fit TRBD1. Trimming cost V 7 bases and J 5 bases; bases outside gene matches: 5. The CDR3 extends over 14 amino acids. The germline V gene has CDR1 SNHLY and CDR2 FYNNEI. Written as DNA, the CDR3 is TGTGCCAGCAAGGAACAGGGGGCTACCGGGGAGCTGTTTTTT. It encodes CASKEQGATGELFF.

The chain couples TRBV14 to TRBJ1-2, with no clear D. Trimming took 1 base from V and 8 from J, leaving 17 bases between them. This CDR3 has 15 residues. Germline V CDR1 and CDR2: SGHDN, FVKESK. The CDR3: CASSQGFGLPWGYTF. For the CDR3, the DNA is TGTGCCAGCAGCCAAGGATTTGGACTCCCTTGGGGCTACACCTTC.

The chain has TRBV29-1 and TRBJ2-7; 9 nucleotides align to TRBD1. This CDR3 contains 13 residues. In germline, CDR1 is SQVTM, CDR2 ANQGSEA. J gave up 7 bases and V 4 bases, and 8 bases lay outside the gene matches. CDR3 residues: CSVVTGGLWEQYF. The CDR3 region has the DNA TGCAGCGTTGTCACAGGGGGCCTTTGGGAGCAGTACTTC.

The CDR3 DNA sequence: TGTGCCAGCAGCTTGGTAGGCAGGGGCAACTATGGCTACACCTTC. Encoded protein: CASSLVGRGNYGYTF. The V and J genes are TRBV5-4 and TRBJ1-2; TRBD1 is a possible D gene (6 bases). The germline gives CDR1 SGHNT, CDR2 YYREEE (reference sequence). V gave up 0 bases and J gave up 2 bases, with 11 bases separating them. This CDR3 is 15 amino acids long.

This chain links TRBV28 with TRBJ2-2; 7 bases are shared with TRBD1. The V and J ends lost 9 bases and 2 bases, in that order; junction bases with no gene match: 3. Germline-derived CDR1 and CDR2 are MDHEN and SYDVKM. This CDR3 region has 13 residues. CDR3 sequence (DNA): TGTGCCAGTTGGGACAGAAACACCGGGGAGCTGTTTTTT. It codes for CASWDRNTGELFF.